Presented here are 29 T cell receptor beta chains from one specimen sequenced in a study of cytomegalovirus exposure and HLA in healthy donors. The PCR made use of 60 Vbeta and 13 Jbeta primers. Profiled with immunoSEQ multiplex PCR; TCRdb holds only in-frame clones, not every one. The sample carries 150,000 to 250,000 clones, about four fifths recorded once. The sequenced material came from PBMCs. The receptors stem from a girl between 5 and 17 years old in good health and CMV-seropositive.

The chain recombines TRBV7-7 with TRBJ2-2; 9 bases map to TRBD2. V lost 4 bases to trimming and J lost 0 bases; unmatched junction nucleotides: 9. This CDR3 is 18 amino acids long. Germline V lookup: CDR1 SSHAT, CDR2 FNYEAQ (reference sequence). The DNA for the CDR3 is TGTGCCAGCAGCTCCCGTTTAGCGGGGGCCACGAACACCGGGGAGCTGTTTTTT. Its protein is CASSSRLAGATNTGELFF.

This chain joins TRBV11-2 and TRBJ2-1, with 7 bases lining up with TRBD1. V lost 0 bases to trimming and J lost 6 bases; unmatched junction nucleotides: 8. Germline values: CDR1 SGHAT, CDR2 FQNNGV. The CDR3 has 16 amino acids. DNA of the CDR3: TGTGCCAGCAGCTTAGACGACAGGGTAAGGTTCAATGAGCAGTTCTTC. This codes for CASSLDDRVRFNEQFF.

The chain uses TRBV7-2 and TRBJ2-6; D not certain. The CDR3 is 15 residues long. In germline, CDR1 is SGHTA, CDR2 FQGNSA. The V and J ends lost 2 bases and 13 bases respectively, with 18 bases between them. CDR3 DNA: TGTGCCAGCAGCTTACCAGGTTCACCCTCTAAAGTCCTGACTTTC. This gives the protein CASSLPGSPSKVLTF.

V usage is TRBV9 and J usage is TRBJ2-5; 9 bases agree with TRBD2. Per germline, CDR1 SGDLS and CDR2 YYNGEE. With 7 bases clipped from V and 5 bases from J, the junction kept 12 bases outside the gene matches. The CDR3 is 15 amino acids. The CDR3 region is CASRRGGGAWETQYF. In DNA, the CDR3 is TGTGCCAGCCGGCGGGGCGGGGGGGCTTGGGAGACCCAGTACTTC.

V is TRBV11-3 and J is TRBJ2-3; 10 bases are shared with TRBD1. The CDR3 runs 15 residues. The germline CDR1 and CDR2 sequences are SGHNT and YENEEA. The trim removed 5 bases at V and 3 bases at J, leaving 5 bases unmatched. The CDR3 DNA is TGTGCCAGCAGCCGGGACAGGGGTTATACAGATACGCAGTATTTT. Translated: CASSRDRGYTDTQYF. The variable domain in full, with the rest retrieved from reference TRBV11-3 and TRBJ2-3, is EAGVVQSPRYKIIEKKQPVAFWCNPISGHNTLYWYLQNLGQGPELLIRYENEEAVDDSQLPKDRFSAERLKGVDSTLKIQPAELGDSAVYLCASSRDRGYTDTQYFGPGTRLTVL.

As regards this clone: Other nucleotide sequences in the sample specify the same CDR3. The chain recombines TRBV27 with TRBJ1-1; no clear D gene. This CDR3 is built from 13 residues. V was shortened by 2 bases and J by 4 bases, with 8 bases between the two germline ends. Germline CDR1 MNHEY, CDR2 SMNVEV (reference sequence). The DNA for the CDR3 is TGTGCCAGCAGTTTAGGGAGATCCACTGAAGCTTTCTTT. Translation: CASSLGRSTEAFF.

The genes are TRBV5-1 and TRBJ1-2; 7 bases are a match to TRBD1. Germline CDR1 and CDR2: SGHRS and YFSETQ. V trimming: 4 bases; J trimming: 6 bases; junction bases outside the gene matches: 6. The CDR3 consists of 13 residues. The CDR3 sequence is CASSTPTGNGYTF. CDR3 bases: TGCGCCAGCAGCACACCGACAGGGAATGGCTACACCTTC.

The J gene is TRBJ1-2, the V gene TRBV6-5; D possibly corresponds to TRBD1 (5 bases). Trimming removed 8 bases at V and 7 bases at J, with 14 bases between. The CDR3 contains 12 residues. Germline-derived CDR1 and CDR2 are MNHEY and SVGAGI. CDR3 sequence reads: CASGPRVRGYTF. The CDR3 nucleotides are TGTGCCAGCGGACCCAGGGTCCGTGGCTACACCTTC.

The J gene is TRBJ2-5, the V gene TRBV11-3; 12 positions match TRBD2. Germline V gives CDR1 SGHNT, CDR2 YENEEA. V was pared by 5 bases and J by 2 bases, with 6 bases of the junction left unmatched. This CDR3 is built from 16 residues. The CDR3: CASSLAGGPGQETQYF. CDR3 nucleotides: TGTGCCAGCAGCCTAGCGGGGGGGCCGGGACAAGAGACCCAGTACTTC.

The chain uses TRBV7-2 and TRBJ1-2; no firm D call. Trimming cost V 4 bases and J 7 bases, with 7 bases left between them. Germline CDR1 SGHTA, CDR2 FQGNSA. The CDR3 runs to 11 residues. The chain's CDR3 is CASSSTVGYTF. The CDR3 DNA reads TGTGCCAGCAGCTCAACAGTTGGCTACACCTTC.

The chain is built from TRBV29-1 and TRBJ2-5, with TRBD2 matching 13 bases. The CDR3 consists of 17 residues. CDR1 SQVTM and CDR2 ANQGSEA come from the germline V gene. Trimming cost V 6 bases and J 3 bases; bases outside gene matches: 13. CDR3 nucleotides: TGCAGCGTACCGGGACTAGCGGGGAGGGGGGGTGAAGAGACCCAGTACTTC. Its translation: CSVPGLAGRGGEETQYF. The variable domain in full, completed from reference TRBV29-1 and TRBJ2-5, reads SAVISQKPSRDICQRGTSLTIQCQVDSQVTMMFWYRQQPGQSLTLIATANQGSEATYESGFVIDKFPISRPNLTFSTLTVSNMSPEDSSIYLCSVPGLAGRGGEETQYFGPGTRLLVL.

The gene calls are TRBV6-1 and TRBJ1-2; TRBD1 is a possible D gene (5 bases). CDR1 MNHNS and CDR2 SASEGT come from the germline V gene. This CDR3 spans 13 amino acids. The germline V and J ends were trimmed by 5 bases and 8 bases, with 15 bases remaining between them. As DNA, the CDR3 is TGTGCCAGCAGTATCTCAGGGCAGGGAGGCTACACCTTC. This translates into CASSISGQGGYTF.

The chain has TRBV7-2 and TRBJ2-3; 14 bases match TRBD2. Germline V gives CDR1 SGHTA, CDR2 FQGNSA. CDR3 length: 18 residues. V was clipped by 6 bases and J by 3 bases; unmatched bases: 11. CDR3 protein: CASSTQRLAGGRTDTQYF. The CDR3 nucleotides are TGTGCCAGCAGTACCCAACGACTAGCGGGGGGGCGGACAGATACGCAGTATTTT.

The chain joins TRBV2 to TRBJ2-5; D is undetermined. CDR3 length equals 12 residues. The germline gives CDR1 SNHLY, CDR2 FYNNEI. V was cut by 7 bases and J by 2 bases, with 8 bases left in between. For the CDR3, the DNA is TGTGCCAGCAATTCCGGGCAAGAGACCCAGTACTTC. Amino acids: CASNSGQETQYF.

The CDR3 DNA is TGCGCCAGCAGCTTGGCGTTGGGCGAAAAACTGTTTTTT. The encoded protein is CASSLALGEKLFF. The chain links TRBV5-1 to TRBJ1-4; no definite D call. Germline V gene lookup returns CDR1 SGHRS and CDR2 YFSETQ. The CDR3 is 13 amino acids. The V gene lost 0 bases and the J gene lost 8 bases, with 8 bases spanning the gap. Variable domain in full (rest from reference TRBV5-1 and TRBJ1-4): KAGVTQTPRYLIKTRGQQVTLSCSPISGHRSVSWYQQTPGQGLQFLFEYFSETQRNKGNFPGRFSGRQFSNSRSEMNVSTLELGDSALYLCASSLALGEKLFFGSGTQLSVL.

This clone was seen only a few times. The rearrangement joins TRBV5-1 to TRBJ2-4; TRBD1 might be the D (6 bases). This CDR3 contains 14 residues. Trimming took off 3 bases at V and 0 bases at J, with 7 bases between the two ends. Germline V gives CDR1 SGHRS, CDR2 YFSETQ. This CDR3 is CASSSQGAKNIQYF. CDR3 nucleotides: TGCGCCAGCAGCTCACAGGGAGCCAAAAACATTCAGTACTTC.

This chain links TRBV30 with TRBJ1-5, with 9 bases matching TRBD1. Germline V gives CDR1 GTSNPN, CDR2 SVGIG (reference sequence). This CDR3 is 13 amino acids long. J lost 1 base, V lost 8 bases, and 3 bases had no gene match. The DNA of the CDR3 is TGTGCCGCGGGACAGGGAAGCAATCAGCCCCAGCATTTT. Translation gives CAAGQGSNQPQHF.

The rearrangement joins TRBV9 to TRBJ2-7; 13 nucleotides match TRBD2. The germline CDR1 and CDR2 sequences are SGDLS and YYNGEE. This CDR3 has 18 amino acids. V was pared by 1 base and J by 3 bases, with 10 bases of the junction left unmatched. DNA of the CDR3: TGTGCCAGCAGCGTATCCGGACTAGCGGGGGTCTCGGGCTACGAGCAGTACTTC. Translation gives CASSVSGLAGVSGYEQYF.

The gene calls are TRBV10-3 and TRBJ2-3; D possibly corresponds to TRBD1 (5 bases). The CDR3 contains 15 residues. Deletions cut 4 bases from V and 6 bases from J, with 17 bases between. Germline V CDR1 and CDR2: ENHRY, SYGVKD. The CDR3 here is CAISVWGRIGDTQYF. As DNA, the CDR3 is TGTGCCATCAGTGTCTGGGGCCGAATTGGGGATACGCAGTATTTT.

This sequence joins TRBV6-5 and TRBJ1-1; 7 nucleotides agree with TRBD1. In germline, CDR1 is MNHEY, CDR2 SVGAGI. V lost 5 bases, J lost 4 bases, and 10 bases stayed unmatched. The CDR3 loop spans 15 amino acids. The CDR3 region has the DNA TGTGCCAGCAGTCCCATCCGAAACAGGGGCACTGAAGCTTTCTTT. It is translated as CASSPIRNRGTEAFF.

The V call is TRBV2, the J call TRBJ2-4; TRBD1 agrees at 7 bases. There are 15 residues in the CDR3. Germline V gives CDR1 SNHLY, CDR2 FYNNEI. V shed 4 bases and J 1 base; nucleotides not matched to a gene: 4. CDR3 in DNA: TGTGCCAGCAGTGGACAGGGTGAGGCCAAAAACATTCAGTACTTC. It encodes CASSGQGEAKNIQYF.

The V call is TRBV4-3, the J call TRBJ2-2, with TRBD2 as a possible D gene (6 bases). The CDR3 is 18 residues long. Trimming took 0 bases from V and 0 from J, leaving 14 bases between them. CDR1 is LGHNA and CDR2 is YSLEER in the germline V gene. CDR3 loop: CASSQDPLSGANTGELFF. CDR3 DNA sequence: TGCGCCAGCAGCCAAGATCCGCTTTCGGGAGCGAACACCGGGGAGCTGTTTTTT.

This rearrangement joins TRBV7-8 to TRBJ2-7; no firm D call. V shed 3 bases and J shed 0 bases, with 12 bases lying between them. This CDR3 region has 15 residues. Germline values: CDR1 SGHVS, CDR2 FQNEAQ. The CDR3, as DNA: TGTGCCAGCAGCTTTCGACAAGAAACCTCCTACGAGCAGTACTTC. This encodes CASSFRQETSYEQYF.

The rearrangement joins TRBV25-1 to TRBJ1-1; the match to TRBD1 covers 9 bases. With V trimmed by 6 bases and J by 4 bases, 6 bases remained unmatched. Per the germline V gene, CDR1 is MGHDK and CDR2 is SYGVNS. This CDR3 has 14 amino acids. In DNA form, the CDR3 reads TGTGCCAGCAGGGAGACAGGGGGTGGCACTGAAGCTTTCTTT. Residues: CASRETGGGTEAFF.

The chain recombines TRBV5-1 with TRBJ2-5, with 8 bases aligning to TRBD2. Germline V gives CDR1 SGHRS, CDR2 YFSETQ. The V segment lost 2 bases and the J segment 2 bases; nucleotides outside the gene matches: 5. The CDR3 loop spans 15 amino acids. CDR3 bases: TGCGCCAGCAGCTTTGCGGGGGGAAGTCAAGAGACCCAGTACTTC. Translation gives CASSFAGGSQETQYF.

This rearrangement joins TRBV11-2 to TRBJ1-2; D perhaps matches TRBD1 (5 bases). CDR1 is SGHAT, CDR2 FQNNGV, per germline. This CDR3 region has 15 residues. With 5 bases removed from V and 4 bases from J, the gap between germline ends came to 17 bases. DNA of the CDR3: TGTGCCAGCAGCGAAGAAGCAGGGCCCCCCTATGGCTACACCTTC. Translating gives CASSEEAGPPYGYTF. The whole variable domain, remainder taken from reference TRBV11-2 and TRBJ1-2, is EAGVAQSPRYKIIEKRQSVAFWCNPISGHATLYWYQQILGQGPKLLIQFQNNGVVDDSQLPKDRFSAERLKGVDSTLKIQPAKLEDSAVYLCASSEEAGPPYGYTFGSGTRLTVV.

The chain joins TRBV13 to TRBJ2-1; TRBD2 agrees at 9 bases. Germline lookup yields CDR1 PRHDT and CDR2 FYEKMQ (reference sequence). V was pared by 2 bases and J by 5 bases, with 7 bases of the junction left unmatched. This CDR3 has 16 residues. DNA for the CDR3: TGTGCCAGCAGCTTATTTCTAGCGGGGCTTAACAATGAGCAGTTCTTC. Its translation: CASSLFLAGLNNEQFF.

The V and J genes are TRBV6-5 and TRBJ2-1; perhaps TRBD1 as D (6 bases). V gave up 0 bases and J gave up 4 bases, with 13 bases separating them. The CDR3 length is 16 residues. In germline, CDR1 is MNHEY, CDR2 SVGAGI. The CDR3 DNA follows: TGTGCCAGCAGTTACTCGATCCTAGACAGGTACAATGAGCAGTTCTTC. Its protein is CASSYSILDRYNEQFF.

This sequence joins TRBV27 and TRBJ1-2; TRBD1 might be the D (6 bases). V was pared by 5 bases and J by 7 bases, with 20 bases between. This CDR3 has 15 residues. Per the germline V gene, CDR1 is MNHEY and CDR2 is SMNVEV (reference sequence). As DNA, the CDR3 is TGTGCCAGCAGTCGTGGGGGCCTATTTGAATCTGGCTACACCTTC. Protein: CASSRGGLFESGYTF.